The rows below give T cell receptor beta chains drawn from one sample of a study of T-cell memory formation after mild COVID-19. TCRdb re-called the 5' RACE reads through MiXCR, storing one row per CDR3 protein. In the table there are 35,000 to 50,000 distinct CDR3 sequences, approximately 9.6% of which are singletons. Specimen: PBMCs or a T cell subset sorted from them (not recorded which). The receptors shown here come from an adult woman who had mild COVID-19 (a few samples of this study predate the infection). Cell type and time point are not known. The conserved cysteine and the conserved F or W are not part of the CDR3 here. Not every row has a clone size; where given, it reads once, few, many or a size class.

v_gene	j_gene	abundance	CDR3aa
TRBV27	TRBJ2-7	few	ASGTALLGEQY
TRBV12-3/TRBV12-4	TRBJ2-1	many	ASSLGRDRPNEQF
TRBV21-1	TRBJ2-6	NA	ASSNIVGTYSGANVLT
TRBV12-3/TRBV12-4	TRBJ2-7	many	ASSGGQPYEQY
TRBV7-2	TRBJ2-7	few	ASSLAAGPPSYEQY
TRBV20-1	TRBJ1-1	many	SALTGGNTEAF
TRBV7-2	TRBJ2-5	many	ASSQGDHQETQY
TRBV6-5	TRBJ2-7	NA	ASSYRLYYEQY
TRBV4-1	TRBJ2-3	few	ASSQGVRDTDTQY
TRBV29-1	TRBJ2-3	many	SARTPTDTQY
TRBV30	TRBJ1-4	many	AWSALGQNEKLF
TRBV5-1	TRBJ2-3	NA	ASSLAKRGAGDTQY
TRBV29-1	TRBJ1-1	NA	SALGTGDTEAF
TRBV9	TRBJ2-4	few	ASSGGQGSNIQY
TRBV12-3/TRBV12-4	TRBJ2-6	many	ASSPGRQGEGGANVLT